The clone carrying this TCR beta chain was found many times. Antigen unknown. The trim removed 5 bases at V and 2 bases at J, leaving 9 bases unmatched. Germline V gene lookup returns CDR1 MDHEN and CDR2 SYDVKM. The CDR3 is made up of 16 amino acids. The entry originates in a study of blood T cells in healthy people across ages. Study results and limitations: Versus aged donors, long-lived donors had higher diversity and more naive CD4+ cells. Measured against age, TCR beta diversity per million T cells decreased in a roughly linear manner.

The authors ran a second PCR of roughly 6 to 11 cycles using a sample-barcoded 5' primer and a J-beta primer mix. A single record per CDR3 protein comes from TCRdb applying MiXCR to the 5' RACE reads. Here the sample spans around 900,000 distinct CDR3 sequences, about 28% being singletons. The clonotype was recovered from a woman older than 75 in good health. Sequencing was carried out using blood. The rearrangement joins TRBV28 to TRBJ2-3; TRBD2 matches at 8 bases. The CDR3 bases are TGTGCCAGCAGTCCACAGCGGGGGCTGTTCACAGATACGCAGTATTTT. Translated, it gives CASSPQRGLFTDTQYF.